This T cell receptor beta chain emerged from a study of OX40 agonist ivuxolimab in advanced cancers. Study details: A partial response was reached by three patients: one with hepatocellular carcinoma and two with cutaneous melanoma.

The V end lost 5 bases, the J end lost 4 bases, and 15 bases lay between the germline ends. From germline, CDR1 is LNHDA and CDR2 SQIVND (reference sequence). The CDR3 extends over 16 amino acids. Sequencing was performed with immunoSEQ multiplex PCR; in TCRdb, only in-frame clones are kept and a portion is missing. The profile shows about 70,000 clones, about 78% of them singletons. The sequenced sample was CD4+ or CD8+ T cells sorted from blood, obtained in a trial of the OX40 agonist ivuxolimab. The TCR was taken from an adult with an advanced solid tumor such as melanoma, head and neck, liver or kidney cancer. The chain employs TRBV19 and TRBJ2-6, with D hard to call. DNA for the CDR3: TGTGCCAGTAGTCCCTCCGACCTTCAAGGGGCCAACGTCCTGACTTTC. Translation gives CASSPSDLQGANVLTF.